This T cell receptor beta chain derives from a study of OX40 agonist ivuxolimab in advanced cancers. Study-wide context: Of the patients, three showed partial responses, one with hepatocellular carcinoma and two with cutaneous melanoma.

Study-level points and caveats: Mean expanded clone counts were higher in CD8+ than CD4+ T cells.

Only in-frame clones appear in the TCRdb table, and some are missing; sequencing was by immunoSEQ multiplex PCR. The sample holds roughly 40,000 clones, 90% to 95% seen once. Trimming took 3 bases from V and 3 from J, leaving 3 bases between them. The germline V gene has CDR1 LNHNV and CDR2 YYDKDF (reference sequence). The CDR3 totals 11 residues. To note about this clone: Its antigen is not identified.

The V call is TRBV15, the J call TRBJ2-7; D is unclear. The specimen was CD4+ or CD8+ T cells sorted from blood, collected in a trial of the OX40 agonist ivuxolimab. This receptor was obtained from an adult with an advanced solid tumor such as melanoma, head and neck, liver or kidney cancer. CDR3 bases: TGTGCCACCAGCAGGGGCTACGAGCAGTACTTC. It is translated as CATSRGYEQYF.